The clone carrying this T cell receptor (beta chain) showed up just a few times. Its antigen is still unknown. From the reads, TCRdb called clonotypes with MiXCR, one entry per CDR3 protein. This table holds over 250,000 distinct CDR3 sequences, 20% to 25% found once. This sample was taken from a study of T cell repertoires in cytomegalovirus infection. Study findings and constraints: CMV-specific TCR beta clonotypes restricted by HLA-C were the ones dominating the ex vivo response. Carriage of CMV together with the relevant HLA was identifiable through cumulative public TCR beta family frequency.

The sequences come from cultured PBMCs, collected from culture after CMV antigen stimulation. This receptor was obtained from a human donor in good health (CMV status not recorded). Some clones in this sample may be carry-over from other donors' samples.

CDR3 sequence reads: CASSLVQGNGYTF. Here the CDR3 DNA reads TGTGCCAGCAGCTTGGTTCAGGGGAATGGCTACACCTTC. The rearrangement joins TRBV5-6 to TRBJ1-2, with D possibly matching TRBD1 (6 bases). Germline CDR1 is SGHDT and CDR2 is YYEEEE. The CDR3 covers 13 residues. V was shortened by 0 bases and J by 6 bases, with 9 bases between the two germline ends.